This T cell receptor beta chain came from a study of blood T cell repertoires in COVID-19. Study context: Material from acute and convalescent COVID-19 was sourced from the United States, Italy and Spain. Sources were T cells, B-cell-depleted T cells, or PBMCs; the material itself was cDNA or gDNA.

In the authors' methods: Amplified reference gene primers provided the basis for estimating nucleated cell counts. Assay used: immunoSEQ multiplex PCR; TCRdb lists only in-frame clones, some missing. V, J and clone size reflect that table, while D and trimming were determined from the DNA. The repertoire holds fewer than 250,000 clones, around 87% seen once, with over 2.5% in the top ten. Germline V gives CDR1 SGHAT, CDR2 FQDESV (reference sequence). There are 16 residues in the CDR3. Trimming took 4 bases from V and 0 from J; bases not matched to a gene: 4. This sequence originates from a man between 60 and 75 years old with acute or convalescent COVID-19. The specimen sequenced was peripheral blood. This chain joins TRBV11-1 and TRBJ1-3, with 9 bases lining up with TRBD1. For the CDR3, the DNA is TGTGCCAGCAGCTCGACAGGGGGAACCTCTGGAAACACCATATATTTT. Translation: CASSSTGGTSGNTIYF.